Given below is one T cell receptor beta chain in context. Germline V gene sequence: CDR1 SGHVS, CDR2 FQNEAQ. The CDR3 sequence is 16 residues long. V lost 3 bases, J lost 4 bases, and 16 bases lay in between. Repertoires were generated with immunoSEQ multiplex PCR, while TCRdb's copy carries only in-frame clones and drops some. Counted here are 150,000 to 200,000 clones, 75% to 85% occurring once; the ten biggest clones make up 4.5% to 7.5%. Those enrolled, adults aged about 18 to 89 years, came from 20 to 25 US areas. The data originate from a study of blood T cell repertoires in COVID-19. Study in general: T cells, B-cell-depleted T cells, or PBMCs supplied cDNA or gDNA.

V gene TRBV7-8 combines with J gene TRBJ1-5; D gene ambiguous. Sequenced material: PBMCs or T cells enriched from blood (not recorded which). The clonotype was recovered from a man between 35 and 55 years old who had recovered from COVID-19. CDR3 DNA sequence: TGTGCCAGCAGCTTCCTGGAGGCTAGACGGAATCAGCCCCAGCATTTT. Protein sequence: CASSFLEARRNQPQHF.